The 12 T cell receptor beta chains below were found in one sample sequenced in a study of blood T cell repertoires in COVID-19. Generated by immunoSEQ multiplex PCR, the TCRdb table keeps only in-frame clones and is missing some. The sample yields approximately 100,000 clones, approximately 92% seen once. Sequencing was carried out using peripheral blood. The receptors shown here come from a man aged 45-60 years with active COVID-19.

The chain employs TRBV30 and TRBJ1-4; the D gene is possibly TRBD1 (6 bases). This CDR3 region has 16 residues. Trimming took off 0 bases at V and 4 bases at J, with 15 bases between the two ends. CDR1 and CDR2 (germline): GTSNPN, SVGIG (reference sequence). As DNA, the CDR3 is TGTGCCTGGAGTGTGCCCCACAGGGTCAATAATGAAAAACTGTTTTTT. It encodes CAWSVPHRVNNEKLFF.

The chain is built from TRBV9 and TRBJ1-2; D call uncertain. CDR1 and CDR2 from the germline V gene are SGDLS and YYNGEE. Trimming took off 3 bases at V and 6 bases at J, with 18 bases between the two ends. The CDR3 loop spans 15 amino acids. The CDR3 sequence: CASSESGKLQHGYTF. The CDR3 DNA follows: TGTGCCAGCAGCGAGTCCGGGAAACTCCAGCATGGCTACACCTTC.

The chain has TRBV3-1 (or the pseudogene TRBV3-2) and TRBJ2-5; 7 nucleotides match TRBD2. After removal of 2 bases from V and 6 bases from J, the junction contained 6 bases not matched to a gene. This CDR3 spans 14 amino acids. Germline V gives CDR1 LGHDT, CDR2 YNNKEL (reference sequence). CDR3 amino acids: CASSQSLADKTQYF. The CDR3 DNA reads TGTGCCAGCAGCCAAAGCCTAGCGGACAAGACCCAGTACTTC.

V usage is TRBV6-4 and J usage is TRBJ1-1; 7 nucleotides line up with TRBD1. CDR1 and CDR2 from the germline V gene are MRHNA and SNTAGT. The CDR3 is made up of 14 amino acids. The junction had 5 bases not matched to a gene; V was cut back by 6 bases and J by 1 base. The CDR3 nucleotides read TGTGCCAGCAGGAGGGACAGACAGAACACTGAAGCTTTCTTT. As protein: CASRRDRQNTEAFF.

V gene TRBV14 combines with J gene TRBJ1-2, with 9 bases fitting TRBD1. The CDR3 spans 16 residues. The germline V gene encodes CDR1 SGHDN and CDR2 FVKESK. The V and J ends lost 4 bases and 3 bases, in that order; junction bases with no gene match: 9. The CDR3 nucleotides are TGTGCCAGCAGCCCCGGGACAGGGACCCACGACTATGGCTACACCTTC. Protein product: CASSPGTGTHDYGYTF.

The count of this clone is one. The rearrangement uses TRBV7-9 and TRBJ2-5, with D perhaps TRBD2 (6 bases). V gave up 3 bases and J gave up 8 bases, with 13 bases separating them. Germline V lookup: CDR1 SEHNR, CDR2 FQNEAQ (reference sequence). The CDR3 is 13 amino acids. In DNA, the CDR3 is TGTGCCAGCAGCTTCAGACTGGGAGGAACCCAGTACTTC. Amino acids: CASSFRLGGTQYF.

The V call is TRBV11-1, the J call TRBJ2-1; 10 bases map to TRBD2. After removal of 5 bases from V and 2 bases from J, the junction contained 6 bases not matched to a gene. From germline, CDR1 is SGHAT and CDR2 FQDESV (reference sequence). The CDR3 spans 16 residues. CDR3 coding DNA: TGTGCCAGCAGCCGACTAGCGGGTTCAACCTACAATGAGCAGTTCTTC. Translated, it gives CASSRLAGSTYNEQFF.

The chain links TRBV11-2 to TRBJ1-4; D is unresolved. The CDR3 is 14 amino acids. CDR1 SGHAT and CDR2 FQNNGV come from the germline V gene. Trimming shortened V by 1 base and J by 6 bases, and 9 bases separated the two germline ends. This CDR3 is CASSLGRRYEKLFF. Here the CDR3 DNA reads TGTGCCAGCAGCTTAGGGCGGAGATATGAAAAACTGTTTTTT.

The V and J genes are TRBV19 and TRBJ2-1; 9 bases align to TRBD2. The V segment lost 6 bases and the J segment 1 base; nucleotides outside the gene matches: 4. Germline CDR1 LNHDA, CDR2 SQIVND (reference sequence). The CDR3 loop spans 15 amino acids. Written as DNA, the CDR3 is TGTGCCAGTAGGCCTACTAGCGGGTCCTACAATGAGCAGTTCTTC. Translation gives CASRPTSGSYNEQFF.

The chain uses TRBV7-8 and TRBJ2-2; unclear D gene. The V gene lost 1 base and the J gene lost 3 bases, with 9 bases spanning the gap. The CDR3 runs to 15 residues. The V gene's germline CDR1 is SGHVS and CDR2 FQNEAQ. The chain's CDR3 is CASSLDERDTGELFF. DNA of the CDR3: TGTGCCAGCAGCTTAGATGAGCGTGACACCGGGGAGCTGTTTTTT.

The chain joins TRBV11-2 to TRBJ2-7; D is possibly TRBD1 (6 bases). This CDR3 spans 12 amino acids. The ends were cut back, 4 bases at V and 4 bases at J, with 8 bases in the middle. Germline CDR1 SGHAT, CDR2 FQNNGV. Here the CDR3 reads CASSSQGYEQYF. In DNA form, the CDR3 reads TGTGCCAGCAGCTCCCAGGGGTACGAGCAGTACTTC.

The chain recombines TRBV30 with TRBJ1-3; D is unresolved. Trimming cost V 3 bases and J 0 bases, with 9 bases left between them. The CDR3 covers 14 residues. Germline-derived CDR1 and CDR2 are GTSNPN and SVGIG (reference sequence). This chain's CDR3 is CAWRAIVSGNTIYF. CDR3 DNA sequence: TGTGCCTGGAGGGCAATTGTCTCTGGAAACACCATATATTTT.